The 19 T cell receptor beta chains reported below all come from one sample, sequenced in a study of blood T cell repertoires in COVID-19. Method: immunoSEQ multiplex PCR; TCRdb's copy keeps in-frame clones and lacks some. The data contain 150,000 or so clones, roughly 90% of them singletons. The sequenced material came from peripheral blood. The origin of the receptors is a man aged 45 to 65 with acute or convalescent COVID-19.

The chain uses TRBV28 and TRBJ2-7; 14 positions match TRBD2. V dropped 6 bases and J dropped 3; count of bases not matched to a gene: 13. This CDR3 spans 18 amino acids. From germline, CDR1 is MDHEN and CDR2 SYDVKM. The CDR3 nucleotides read TGTGCCAGCAGCACTGGACTAGCGGGGGGCCCTGACCGCTACGAGCAGTACGTC. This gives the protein CASSTGLAGGPDRYEQYV.

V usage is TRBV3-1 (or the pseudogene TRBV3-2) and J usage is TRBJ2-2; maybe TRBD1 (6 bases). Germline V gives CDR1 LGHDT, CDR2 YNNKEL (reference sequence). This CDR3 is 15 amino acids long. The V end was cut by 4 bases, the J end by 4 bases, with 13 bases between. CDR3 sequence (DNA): TGTGCCAGCAGCCCACCATCACAGGGCACCGGGGAGCTGTTTTTT. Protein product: CASSPPSQGTGELFF.

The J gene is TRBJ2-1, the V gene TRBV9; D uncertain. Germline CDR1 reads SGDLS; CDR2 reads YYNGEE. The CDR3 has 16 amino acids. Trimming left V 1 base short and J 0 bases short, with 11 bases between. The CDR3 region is CASSVLTFSSYNEQFF. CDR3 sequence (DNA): TGTGCCAGCAGCGTACTCACCTTTAGCTCCTACAATGAGCAGTTCTTC.

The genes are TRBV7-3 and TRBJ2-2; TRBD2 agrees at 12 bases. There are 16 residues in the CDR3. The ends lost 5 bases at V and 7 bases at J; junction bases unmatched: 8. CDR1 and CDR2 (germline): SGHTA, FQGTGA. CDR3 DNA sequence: TGTGCCAGCAGCCCAAAGGGGACTAGCGGGTTCGGGGAGCTGTTTTTT. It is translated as CASSPKGTSGFGELFF.

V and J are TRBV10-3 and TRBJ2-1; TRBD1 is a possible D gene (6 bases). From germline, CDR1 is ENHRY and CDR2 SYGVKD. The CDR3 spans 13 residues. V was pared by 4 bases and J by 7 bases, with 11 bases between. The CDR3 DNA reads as TGTGCCATCAGTGTAGGGGGTAGGAATGAGCAGTTCTTC. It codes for CAISVGGRNEQFF.

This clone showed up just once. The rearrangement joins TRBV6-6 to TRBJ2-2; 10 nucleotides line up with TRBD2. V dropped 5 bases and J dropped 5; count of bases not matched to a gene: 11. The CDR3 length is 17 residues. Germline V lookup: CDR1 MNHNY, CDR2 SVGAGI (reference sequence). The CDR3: CASSPTASGSATGELFF. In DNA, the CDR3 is TGTGCCAGCAGTCCGACGGCTAGCGGGAGCGCTACCGGGGAGCTGTTTTTT.

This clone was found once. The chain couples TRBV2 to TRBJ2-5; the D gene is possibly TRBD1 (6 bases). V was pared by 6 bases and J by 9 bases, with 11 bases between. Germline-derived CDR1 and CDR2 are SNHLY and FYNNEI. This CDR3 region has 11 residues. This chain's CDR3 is CASRGAVAQYF. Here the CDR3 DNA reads TGTGCCAGCAGGGGGGCGGTGGCCCAGTACTTC.

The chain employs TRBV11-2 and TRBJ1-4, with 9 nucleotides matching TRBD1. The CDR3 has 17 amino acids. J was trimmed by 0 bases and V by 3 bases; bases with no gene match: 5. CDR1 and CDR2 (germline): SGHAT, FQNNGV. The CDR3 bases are TGTGCCAGCAGCTTCTGGGACAGGGAATCAACTAATGAAAAACTGTTTTTT. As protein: CASSFWDRESTNEKLFF.

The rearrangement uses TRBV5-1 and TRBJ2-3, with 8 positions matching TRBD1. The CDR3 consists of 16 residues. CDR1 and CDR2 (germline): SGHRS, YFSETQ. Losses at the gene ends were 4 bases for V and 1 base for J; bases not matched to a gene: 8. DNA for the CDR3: TGCGCCAGCAGCATCCCTCAGGGGGCGGGCACAGATACGCAGTATTTT. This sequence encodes CASSIPQGAGTDTQYF.

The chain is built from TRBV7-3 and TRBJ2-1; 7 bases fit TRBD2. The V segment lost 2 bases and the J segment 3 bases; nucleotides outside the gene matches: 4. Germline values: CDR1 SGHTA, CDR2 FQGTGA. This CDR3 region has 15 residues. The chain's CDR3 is CASSLSSGSYNEQFF. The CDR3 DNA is TGTGCCAGCAGCTTATCTAGCGGAAGCTACAATGAGCAGTTCTTC.

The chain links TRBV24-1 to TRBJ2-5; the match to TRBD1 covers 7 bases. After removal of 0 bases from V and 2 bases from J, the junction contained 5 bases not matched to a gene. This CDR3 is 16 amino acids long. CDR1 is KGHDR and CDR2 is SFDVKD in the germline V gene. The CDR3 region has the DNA TGTGCCACCAGTGATTTGTATGGACAGGCTCAAGAGACCCAGTACTTC. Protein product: CATSDLYGQAQETQYF.

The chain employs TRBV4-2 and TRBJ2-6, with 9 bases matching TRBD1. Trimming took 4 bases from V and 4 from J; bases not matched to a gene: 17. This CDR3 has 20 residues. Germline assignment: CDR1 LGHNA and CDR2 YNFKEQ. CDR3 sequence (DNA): TGTGCCAGCAGCCGGGGCCGGGACAGGGACTTCTCTCCGGGGGCCAACGTCCTGACTTTC. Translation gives CASSRGRDRDFSPGANVLTF.

The DNA of the CDR3 is TGTGCCAGCAGCCCTGACTTGTTCTCCTACAATGAGCAGTTCTTC. Translation gives CASSPDLFSYNEQFF. The V call is TRBV3-1 (or the pseudogene TRBV3-2), the J call TRBJ2-1; D not certain. CDR3 length: 15 amino acids. CDR1 LGHDT and CDR2 YNNKEL come from the germline V gene (reference sequence). Trimming left V 4 bases short and J 0 bases short, with 10 bases between.

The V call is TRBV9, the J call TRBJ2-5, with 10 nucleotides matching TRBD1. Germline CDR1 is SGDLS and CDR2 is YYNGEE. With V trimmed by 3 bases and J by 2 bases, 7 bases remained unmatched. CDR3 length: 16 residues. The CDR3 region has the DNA TGTGCCAGCAGCGCAGGGACAGGGGTTTCACAAGAGACCCAGTACTTC. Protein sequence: CASSAGTGVSQETQYF.

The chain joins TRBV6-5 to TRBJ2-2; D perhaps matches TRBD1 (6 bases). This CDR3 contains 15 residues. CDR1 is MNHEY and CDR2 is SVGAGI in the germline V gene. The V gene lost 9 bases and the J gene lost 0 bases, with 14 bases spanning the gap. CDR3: CASRYGQSNTGELFF. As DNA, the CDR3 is TGTGCCAGTCGCTACGGACAGTCGAACACCGGGGAGCTGTTTTTT.

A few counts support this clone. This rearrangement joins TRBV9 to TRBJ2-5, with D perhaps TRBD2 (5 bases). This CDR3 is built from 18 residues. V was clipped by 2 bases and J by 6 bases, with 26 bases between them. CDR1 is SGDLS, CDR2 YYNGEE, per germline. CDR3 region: CASSVGSAAGKTGKTQYF. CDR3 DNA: TGTGCCAGCAGCGTTGGATCCGCGGCTGGGAAGACGGGAAAGACCCAGTACTTC. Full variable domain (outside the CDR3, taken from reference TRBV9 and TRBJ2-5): DSGVTQTPKHLITATGQRVTLRCSPRSGDLSVYWYQQSLDQGLQFLIQYYNGEERAKGNILERFSAQQFPDLHSELNLSSLELGDSALYFCASSVGSAAGKTGKTQYFGPGTRLLVL.

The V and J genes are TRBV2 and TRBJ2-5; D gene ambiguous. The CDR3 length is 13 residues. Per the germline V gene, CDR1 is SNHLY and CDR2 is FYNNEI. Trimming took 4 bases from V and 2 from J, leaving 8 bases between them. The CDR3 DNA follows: TGTGCCAGCAGTGTGACACGTCAAGAGACCCAGTACTTC. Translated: CASSVTRQETQYF.

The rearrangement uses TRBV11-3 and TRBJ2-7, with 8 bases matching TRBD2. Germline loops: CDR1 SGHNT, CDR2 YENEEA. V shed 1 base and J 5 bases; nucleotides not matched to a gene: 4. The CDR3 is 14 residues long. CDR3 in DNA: TGTGCCAGCAGCTTAGGAGCGGGAGAGGACGAGCAGTACTTC. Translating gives CASSLGAGEDEQYF.

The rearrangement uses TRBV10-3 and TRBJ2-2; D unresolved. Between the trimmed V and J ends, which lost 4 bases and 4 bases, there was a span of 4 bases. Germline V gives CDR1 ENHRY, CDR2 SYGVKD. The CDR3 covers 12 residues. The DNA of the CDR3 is TGTGCCATCAGTGGAGGCACCGGGGAGCTGTTTTTT. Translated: CAISGGTGELFF.